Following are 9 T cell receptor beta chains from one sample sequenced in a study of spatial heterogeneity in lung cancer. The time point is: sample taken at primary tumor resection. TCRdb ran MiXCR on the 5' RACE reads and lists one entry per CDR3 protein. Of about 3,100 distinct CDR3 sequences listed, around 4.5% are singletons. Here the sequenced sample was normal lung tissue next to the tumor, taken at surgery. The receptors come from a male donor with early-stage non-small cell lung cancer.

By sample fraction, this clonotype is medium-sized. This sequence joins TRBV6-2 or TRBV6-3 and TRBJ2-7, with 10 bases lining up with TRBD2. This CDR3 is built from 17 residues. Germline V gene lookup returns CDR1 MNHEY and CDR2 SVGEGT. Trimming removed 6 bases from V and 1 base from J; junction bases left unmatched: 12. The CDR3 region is CASSTSSSGGPSYEQYF. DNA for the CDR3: TGTGCCAGCAGCACCTCTTCTAGCGGGGGCCCATCCTACGAGCAGTACTTC.

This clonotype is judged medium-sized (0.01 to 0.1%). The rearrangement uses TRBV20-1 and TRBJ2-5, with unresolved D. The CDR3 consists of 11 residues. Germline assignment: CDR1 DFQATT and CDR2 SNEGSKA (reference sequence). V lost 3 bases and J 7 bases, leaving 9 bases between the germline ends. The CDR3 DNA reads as TGCAGTGCTAGGCCCCTTGGGACCCAGTACTTC. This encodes CSARPLGTQYF.

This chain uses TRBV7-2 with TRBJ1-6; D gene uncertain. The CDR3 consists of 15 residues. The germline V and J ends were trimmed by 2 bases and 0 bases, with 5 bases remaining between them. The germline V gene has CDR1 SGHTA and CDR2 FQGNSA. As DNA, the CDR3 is TGTGCCAGCAGCTTAAACCGCTCCTATAATTCACCCCTCCACTTT. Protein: CASSLNRSYNSPLHF.

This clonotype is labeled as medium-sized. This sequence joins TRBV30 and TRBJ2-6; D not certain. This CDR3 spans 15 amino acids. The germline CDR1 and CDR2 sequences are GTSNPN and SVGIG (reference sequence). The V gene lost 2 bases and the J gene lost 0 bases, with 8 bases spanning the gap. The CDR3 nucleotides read TGTGCCTGGAGTAGATATCTCTCTGGGGCCAACGTCCTGACTTTC. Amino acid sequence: CAWSRYLSGANVLTF.

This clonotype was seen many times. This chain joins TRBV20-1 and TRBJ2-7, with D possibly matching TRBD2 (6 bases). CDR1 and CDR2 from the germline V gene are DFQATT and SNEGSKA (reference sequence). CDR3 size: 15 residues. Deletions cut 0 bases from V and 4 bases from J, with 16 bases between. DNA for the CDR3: TGCAGTGCTAGAGAGGAGGGGCAGGTTGCATACGAGCAGTACTTC. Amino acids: CSAREEGQVAYEQYF.

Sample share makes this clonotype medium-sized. CDR3 protein: CASSWGHTGELFF. The CDR3 coding sequence is TGTGCCAGCAGCTGGGGACACACCGGGGAGCTGTTTTTT. The V and J genes are TRBV7-3 and TRBJ2-2, with D possibly called TRBD1 or TRBD2 (5 bases each). The germline gives CDR1 SGHTA, CDR2 FQGTGA. The length of the CDR3 is 13 residues. V lost 4 bases and J 3 bases, leaving 6 bases between the germline ends.

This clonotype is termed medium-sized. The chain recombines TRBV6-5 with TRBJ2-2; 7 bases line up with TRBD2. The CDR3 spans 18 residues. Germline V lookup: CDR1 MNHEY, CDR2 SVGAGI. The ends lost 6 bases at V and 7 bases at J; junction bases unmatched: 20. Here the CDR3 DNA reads TGTGCCAGCAGACCTCACGCCGCGGGCGGGAGTAGGGTCGGGGAGCTGTTTTTT. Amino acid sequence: CASRPHAAGGSRVGELFF.

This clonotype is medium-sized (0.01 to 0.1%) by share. Here the CDR3 DNA reads TGTGCCATCAAAGGGCGGGGAGAAGAGACCCAGTACTTC. It yields the protein CAIKGRGEETQYF. The chain has TRBV10-3 and TRBJ2-5; maybe TRBD2 (6 bases). Trimming removed 7 bases at V and 3 bases at J, with 12 bases between. The CDR3 runs to 13 residues. Germline loops: CDR1 ENHRY, CDR2 SYGVKD.

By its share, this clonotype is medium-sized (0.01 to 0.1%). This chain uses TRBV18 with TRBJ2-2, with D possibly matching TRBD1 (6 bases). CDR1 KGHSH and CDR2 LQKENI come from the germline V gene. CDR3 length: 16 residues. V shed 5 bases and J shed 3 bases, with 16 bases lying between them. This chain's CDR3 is CASSVNQGSDTGELFF. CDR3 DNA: TGTGCCAGCTCAGTCAATCAGGGGTCGGACACCGGGGAGCTGTTTTTT.